This TCR beta chain was retrieved from a study of PD-1 blockade in classical Hodgkin lymphoma. Study findings and constraints: Baseline diversity resembling that of newly diagnosed patients was seen in complete responders. Why repertoires differed is undefined; disease activity or prior therapy possibly contributed. In CD4+ cells, TCR diversity went up significantly by C4D1, but in CD8+ cells it did not.

Every single patient, without exception, relapsed after autologous stem cell transplantation, and brentuximab vedotin exposure varied. Magnetic negative selection isolated CD8+ T cells from thawed PBMCs. The best responses consisted of complete response, partial response or progressive disease. After removal of 5 bases from V and 5 bases from J, the junction contained 9 bases not matched to a gene. Germline loops: CDR1 LGHNA, CDR2 YNFKEQ. The CDR3 contains 14 residues. This clone was recorded once. The antigen is not known. Data came from immunoSEQ multiplex PCR; TCRdb stores just in-frame clones and leaves some out. The table records roughly 5,600 clones, 82% of them present only once.

The receptor comes from a human donor with classical Hodgkin lymphoma. The chain couples TRBV4-2 to TRBJ2-7, with TRBD1 identical over 7 bases. The sample was CD8+ T cells from blood, taken at baseline. The CDR3 loop is CASSYPTGFHEQYF. CDR3 nucleotide sequence: TGTGCCAGCAGCTATCCGACAGGGTTTCACGAGCAGTACTTC.